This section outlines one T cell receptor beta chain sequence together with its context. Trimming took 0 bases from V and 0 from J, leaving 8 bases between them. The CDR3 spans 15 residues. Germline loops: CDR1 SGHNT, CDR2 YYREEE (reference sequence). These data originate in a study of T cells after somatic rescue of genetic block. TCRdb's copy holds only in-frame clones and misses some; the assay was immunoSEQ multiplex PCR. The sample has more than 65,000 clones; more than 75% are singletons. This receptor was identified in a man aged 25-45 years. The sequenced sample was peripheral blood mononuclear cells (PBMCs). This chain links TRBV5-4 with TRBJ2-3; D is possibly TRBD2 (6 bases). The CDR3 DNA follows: TGTGCCAGCAGCTTGGTAAGCGGGAGCACAGATACGCAGTATTTT. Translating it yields CASSLVSGSTDTQYF. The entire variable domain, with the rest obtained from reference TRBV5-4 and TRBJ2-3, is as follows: ETGVTQSPTHLIKTRGQQVTLRCSSQSGHNTVSWYQQALGQGPQFIFQYYREEENGRGNFPPRFSGLQFPNYSSELNVNALELDDSALYLCASSLVSGSTDTQYFGPGTRLTVL.